A selection of T cell receptor beta chains follows, all from one sample in a study of blood T cell repertoires in COVID-19. Assay used: immunoSEQ multiplex PCR; TCRdb lists only in-frame clones, some missing. The sample has roughly 63,000 clones, 74% seen once; the top ten hold 25% to 30%. Sequencing used peripheral blood. Receptors originate from an elderly woman with acute or convalescent COVID-19. CDR3s include the opening cysteine and the closing phenylalanine or tryptophan. D genes are given only for firm matches. Rows may omit the clone size; those that give it use once, few, many or a size class.

j_call clone_size v_call d_call cdr3_aa cdr3_nt
TRBJ2-7 - TRBV6-2/TRBV6-3 TRBD2 CASSYGASGSHRPEQYF TGTGCCAGCAGTTACGGGGCTAGCGGGTCCCACAGGCCCGAGCAGTACTTC
TRBJ2-1 - TRBV4-1 TRBD2 CASSLNSGESWNEQFF TGCGCCAGCAGCCTGAATAGCGGGGAGAGTTGGAATGAGCAGTTCTTC
TRBJ1-2 - TRBV29-1 - CSAEPQLTMGYTF TGCAGCGCCGAGCCACAACTTACTATGGGCTACACCTTC
TRBJ2-3 once TRBV24-1 TRBD1 CATSDRTGSDTQYF TGTGCCACCAGTGACCGGACAGGGTCCGATACGCAGTATTTT
TRBJ2-5 few TRBV5-6 TRBD1 CASSLRGFDRASETQYF TGTGCCAGCAGCTTGAGGGGTTTTGACAGGGCATCAGAGACCCAGTACTTC
TRBJ2-1 - TRBV29-1 TRBD2 CSVVRGGRLAGGGSYNEQFF TGCAGCGTTGTGAGGGGGGGGAGGCTAGCGGGAGGTGGTTCCTACAATGAGCAGTTCTTC
TRBJ1-5 - TRBV28 TRBD1 CASIQTGPFNQPQHF TGTGCCAGCATACAGACAGGGCCCTTCAATCAGCCCCAGCATTTT
TRBJ1-1 - TRBV28 - CASTLSGFVTEAFF TGTGCCAGCACCCTTTCGGGGTTCGTCACTGAAGCTTTCTTT
TRBJ2-5 - TRBV6-5 - CASSPGRETQYF TGTGCCAGCAGTCCAGGGAGGGAGACCCAGTACTTC
TRBJ1-4 - TRBV19 TRBD1 CASSIGGRGNEKLFF TGTGCCAGTAGTATAGGAGGCAGGGGGAATGAAAAACTGTTTTTT
TRBJ2-1 - TRBV28 TRBD2 CASSPSGSGYNEQFF TGTGCCAGCAGCCCTAGCGGGAGTGGCTACAATGAGCAGTTCTTC
TRBJ1-6 - TRBV18 TRBD1 CASSPRGGLYSPLHF TGTGCCAGCTCACCACGAGGGGGCTTATATTCACCCCTCCACTTT
TRBJ1-1 once TRBV2 TRBD1 CASNPPGQGVTEAFF TGTGCCAGTAATCCCCCGGGACAGGGGGTGACTGAAGCTTTCTTT
TRBJ2-7 - TRBV7-2 - CASSLSGENRRVYF TGTGCCAGCAGCCTTAGCGGTGAGAACCGGCGGGTGTACTTC
TRBJ1-6 few TRBV9 TRBD1 CASSVARGQAPLHF TGTGCCAGCAGCGTAGCTCGGGGACAGGCACCCCTCCACTTT
TRBJ2-1 - TRBV2 TRBD2 CARGVSGDEQFF TGTGCCAGGGGCGTTAGCGGGGATGAGCAGTTCTTC
TRBJ1-2 - TRBV27 - CASSLQGLTDGYTF TGTGCCAGCAGTTTACAGGGCCTAACCGATGGCTACACCTTC
TRBJ2-1 - TRBV10-2 TRBD2 CASTEGLAGRNEQFF TGCGCCAGCACCGAGGGACTAGCGGGAAGGAATGAGCAGTTCTTC
TRBJ1-2 - TRBV9 - CASSVDGEYYGYTF TGTGCCAGCAGCGTAGATGGAGAGTACTATGGCTACACCTTC
TRBJ1-6 - TRBV4-1 - CASSRTGLYNSPLHF TGCGCCAGCAGCCGTACAGGGCTCTATAATTCACCCCTCCACTTT
TRBJ1-6 - TRBV5-1 TRBD1 CASTQDRVNNSPLHF TGCGCCAGCACACAGGACAGGGTTAATAATTCACCCCTCCACTTT
TRBJ1-4 - TRBV10-2 TRBD1 CASSGRDRETNEKLFF TGCGCCAGCAGTGGCCGGGACAGGGAAACTAATGAAAAACTGTTTTTT
TRBJ2-2 - TRBV5-1 TRBD2 CASSLRAGGNTGELFF TGCGCCAGCAGCTTGCGAGCGGGGGGGAACACCGGGGAGCTGTTTTTT
TRBJ2-2 - TRBV19 - CASSIDRTVRELFF TGTGCCAGTAGTATAGATCGTACAGTACGCGAGCTGTTTTTT
TRBJ2-1 - TRBV6-4 - CASSELFSSDEQFF TGTGCCAGCAGTGAATTGTTCAGTAGCGATGAGCAGTTCTTC
TRBJ1-1 - TRBV28 TRBD1 CASIVAGTGDGRAFF TGTGCCAGCATCGTGGCAGGGACAGGAGACGGAAGAGCTTTCTTT
TRBJ2-1 few TRBV12-2 - CASRLAETFESSYNEQFF TGTGCAAGTCGCTTAGCGGAGACTTTTGAGAGCTCCTACAATGAGCAGTTCTTC
TRBJ2-2 few TRBV9 TRBD2 CASSPGSGRVGELFF TGTGCCAGCAGCCCCGGGAGCGGGAGGGTCGGGGAGCTGTTTTTT
TRBJ2-1 - TRBV11-2 - CASSLTIRNSYNEQFF TGTGCCAGCAGCCTTACAATCAGGAACTCCTACAATGAGCAGTTCTTC
TRBJ1-1 - TRBV6-4 - CASSGSWNTEAFF TGTGCCAGCAGTGGTTCATGGAACACTGAAGCTTTCTTT